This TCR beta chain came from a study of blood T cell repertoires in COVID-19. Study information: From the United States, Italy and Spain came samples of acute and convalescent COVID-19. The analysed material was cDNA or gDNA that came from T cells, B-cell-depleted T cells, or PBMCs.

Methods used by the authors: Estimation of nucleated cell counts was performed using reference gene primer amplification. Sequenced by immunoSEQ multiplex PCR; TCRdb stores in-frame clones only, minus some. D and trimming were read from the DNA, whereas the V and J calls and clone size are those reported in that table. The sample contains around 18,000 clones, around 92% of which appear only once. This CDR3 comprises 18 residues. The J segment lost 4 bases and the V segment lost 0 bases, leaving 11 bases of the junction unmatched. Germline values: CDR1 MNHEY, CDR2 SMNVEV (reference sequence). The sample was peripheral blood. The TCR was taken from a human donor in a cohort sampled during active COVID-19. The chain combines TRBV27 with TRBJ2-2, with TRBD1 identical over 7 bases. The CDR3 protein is CASSLSVQGSRRTGELFF. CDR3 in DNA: TGTGCCAGCAGTTTATCGGTACAGGGGTCGAGACGCACCGGGGAGCTGTTTTTT.